This T cell receptor beta chain came from a study of cytomegalovirus exposure and HLA in healthy donors. Broader study findings: Many donors shared some public TCRs, even though most TCR sequences were rare.

PCR employed 60 Vbeta and 13 Jbeta primers. Assay: immunoSEQ multiplex PCR; the TCRdb copy retains only in-frame clones and omits some. The data show approximately 110,000 clones, about 74% seen once. CDR1 and CDR2 (germline): MNHEY, SVGAGI. This CDR3 is built from 14 residues. The V end lost 5 bases, the J end lost 2 bases, and 11 bases lay between the germline ends. As for this clone: Its cognate antigen is unknown.

The J gene is TRBJ2-3, the V gene TRBV6-5; tentative D call: TRBD1 (6 bases). Sequencing input: PBMCs. This receptor was identified in a woman between 45 and 65 years old in good health and CMV-seropositive. In nucleotides, the CDR3 is TGTGCCAGCAGTACCGGGACAAACACAGATACGCAGTATTTT. This gives the protein CASSTGTNTDTQYF.